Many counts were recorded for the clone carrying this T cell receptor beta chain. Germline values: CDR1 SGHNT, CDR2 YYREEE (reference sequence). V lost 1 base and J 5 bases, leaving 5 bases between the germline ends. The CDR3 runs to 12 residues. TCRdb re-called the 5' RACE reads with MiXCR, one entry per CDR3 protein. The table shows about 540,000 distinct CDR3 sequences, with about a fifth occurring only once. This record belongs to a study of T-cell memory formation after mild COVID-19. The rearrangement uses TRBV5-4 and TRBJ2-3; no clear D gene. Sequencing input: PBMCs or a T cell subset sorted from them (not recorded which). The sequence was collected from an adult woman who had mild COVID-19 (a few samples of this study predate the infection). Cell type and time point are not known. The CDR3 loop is CASSLSRDTQYF. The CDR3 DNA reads TGTGCCAGCAGCTTGTCAAGAGATACGCAGTATTTT.